This T cell receptor (beta chain) was obtained from a study of blood T cell repertoires in COVID-19. This clone has just a few counts. Clones were sequenced by immunoSEQ multiplex PCR, and TCRdb holds only the in-frame ones, with some missing. The sample has roughly 500,000 clones, around nine tenths seen once. Donors in Cohort 3 who had recovered were those with two negative PCRs, healthcare professional clearance, or resolution of their symptoms. This CDR3 has 16 amino acids. V lost 2 bases, J lost 1 base, and 2 bases stayed unmatched. Per germline, CDR1 KGHDR and CDR2 SFDVKD. Input material: PBMCs or T cells enriched from blood (not recorded which). This TCR derives from a woman in her thirties or forties who had recovered from COVID-19. This chain connects TRBV24-1 to TRBJ2-2; 8 bases map to TRBD2. CDR3 sequence reads: CATSDYGRENTGELFF. The CDR3 DNA reads TGTGCCACCAGTGATTACGGGAGGGAGAACACCGGGGAGCTGTTTTTT.